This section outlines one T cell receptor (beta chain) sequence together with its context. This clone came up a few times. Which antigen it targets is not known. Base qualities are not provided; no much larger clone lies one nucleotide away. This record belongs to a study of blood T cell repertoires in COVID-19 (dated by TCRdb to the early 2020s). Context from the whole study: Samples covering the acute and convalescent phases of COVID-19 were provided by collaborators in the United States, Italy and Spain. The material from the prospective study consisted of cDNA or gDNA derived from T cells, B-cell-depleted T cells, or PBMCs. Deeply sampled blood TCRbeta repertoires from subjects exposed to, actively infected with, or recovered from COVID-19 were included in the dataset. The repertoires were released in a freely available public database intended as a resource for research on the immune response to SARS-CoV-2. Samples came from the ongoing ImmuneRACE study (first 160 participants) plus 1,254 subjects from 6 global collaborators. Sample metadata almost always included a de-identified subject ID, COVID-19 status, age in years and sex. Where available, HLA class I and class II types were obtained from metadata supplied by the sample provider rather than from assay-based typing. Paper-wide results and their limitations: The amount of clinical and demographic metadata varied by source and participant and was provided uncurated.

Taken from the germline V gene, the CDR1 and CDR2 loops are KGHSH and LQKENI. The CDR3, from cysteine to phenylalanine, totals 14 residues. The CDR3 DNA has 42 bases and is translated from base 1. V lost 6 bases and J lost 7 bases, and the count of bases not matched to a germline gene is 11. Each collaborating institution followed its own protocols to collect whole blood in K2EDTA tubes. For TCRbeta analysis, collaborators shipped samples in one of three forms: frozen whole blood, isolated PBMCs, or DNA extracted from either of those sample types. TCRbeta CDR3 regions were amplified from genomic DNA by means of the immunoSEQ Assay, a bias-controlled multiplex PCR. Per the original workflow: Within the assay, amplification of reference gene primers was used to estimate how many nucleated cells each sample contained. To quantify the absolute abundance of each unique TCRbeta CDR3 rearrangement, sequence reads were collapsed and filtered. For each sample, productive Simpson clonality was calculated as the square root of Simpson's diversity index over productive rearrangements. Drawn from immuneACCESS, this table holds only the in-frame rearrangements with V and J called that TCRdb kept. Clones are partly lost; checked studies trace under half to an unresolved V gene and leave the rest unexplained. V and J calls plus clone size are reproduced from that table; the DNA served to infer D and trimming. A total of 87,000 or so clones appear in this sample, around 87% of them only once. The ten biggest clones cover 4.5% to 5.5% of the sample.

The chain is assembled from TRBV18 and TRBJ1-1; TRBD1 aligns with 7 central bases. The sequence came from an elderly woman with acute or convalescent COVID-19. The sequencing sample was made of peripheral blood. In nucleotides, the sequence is TGTGCCAGCTCCCTCGGGACAGATCTCCTTGAAGCTTTCTTT. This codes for CASSLGTDLLEAFF.